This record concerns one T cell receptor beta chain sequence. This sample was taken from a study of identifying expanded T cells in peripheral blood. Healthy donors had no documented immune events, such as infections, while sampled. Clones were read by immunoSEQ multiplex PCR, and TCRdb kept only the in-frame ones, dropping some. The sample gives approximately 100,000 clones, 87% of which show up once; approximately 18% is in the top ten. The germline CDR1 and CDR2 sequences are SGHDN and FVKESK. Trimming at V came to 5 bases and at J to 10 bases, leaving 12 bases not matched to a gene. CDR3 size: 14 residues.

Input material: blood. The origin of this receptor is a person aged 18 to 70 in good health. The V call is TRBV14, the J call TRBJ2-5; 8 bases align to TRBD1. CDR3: CASSKDRVALSQYF. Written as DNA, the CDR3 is TGTGCCAGCAGCAAGGACAGGGTTGCCCTGAGCCAGTACTTC.